This entry lists 2 T cell receptor beta chains sequenced from one sample in a study of blood T cell repertoires in COVID-19. Using immunoSEQ multiplex PCR, the repertoire was profiled, and TCRdb retains in-frame clones only, with some absent. Of more than 85,000 clones listed, approximately 90% are singletons. Sequencing was performed on peripheral blood. These receptors all come from a woman aged 50 to 60 with COVID-19, enrolled during active disease.

The chain recombines TRBV30 with TRBJ1-6, with D possibly TRBD1 on 5 matching bases. The germline V and J ends were trimmed by 1 base and 0 bases, with 10 bases remaining between them. Per germline, CDR1 GTSNPN and CDR2 SVGIG (reference sequence). The CDR3 contains 16 residues. The CDR3 region is CAWSATGSSYNSPLHF. The CDR3, as DNA: TGTGCCTGGAGTGCTACAGGTAGCTCCTATAATTCACCCCTCCACTTT.

The chain links TRBV7-9 to TRBJ1-3; a weak D match, TRBD1 (6 bases). With 4 bases removed from V and 2 bases from J, the gap between germline ends came to 21 bases. Per the germline V gene, CDR1 is SEHNR and CDR2 is FQNEAQ (reference sequence). The length of the CDR3 is 18 residues. CDR3 bases: TGTGCCAGCAGCTCAAAAAACAGGGACGATCCACCTGGAAACACCATATATTTT. Its translation: CASSSKNRDDPPGNTIYF.